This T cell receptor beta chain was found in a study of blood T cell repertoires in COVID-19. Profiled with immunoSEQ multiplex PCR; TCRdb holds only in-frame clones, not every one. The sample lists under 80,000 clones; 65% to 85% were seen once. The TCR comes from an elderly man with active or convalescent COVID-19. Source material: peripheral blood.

The CDR3, as DNA: TGTGCCAGCAGTTTGATGACAGGTTGGGGTGAAAAACTGTTTTTT. Protein sequence: CASSLMTGWGEKLFF. J is TRBJ1-4 and V is TRBV28, with D possibly matching TRBD1 (6 bases). V was pared by 3 bases and J by 7 bases, with 15 bases between. CDR3 length equals 15 residues. Germline lookup yields CDR1 MDHEN and CDR2 SYDVKM.